What follows are 32 T cell receptor beta chains derived from one specimen sequenced in a study of response to subunit inactivated influenza vaccine. TCRdb re-called the RT-PCR reads through MiXCR, storing one row per CDR3 protein. The sample holds 500,000 to 750,000 distinct CDR3 sequences, 14% seen once. Material: PBMCs from blood, obtained less than 13 days after vaccination. The receptors stem from a man in his fifties or sixties who received an inactivated influenza vaccine.

This clonotype was counted only a few times. CDR3 sequence (DNA): TGCAGTGCTGCGGGACTAGCGTTCCAAGAGACCCAGTACTTC. It is translated as CSAAGLAFQETQYF. The chain links TRBV20-1 to TRBJ2-5; 10 bases fit TRBD2. V was pared by 5 bases and J by 1 base, with 4 bases of the junction left unmatched. CDR3 length equals 14 residues. Germline values: CDR1 DFQATT, CDR2 SNEGSKA (reference sequence).

This clonotype was counted at least ten times. The chain joins TRBV5-1 to TRBJ2-1, with TRBD1 matching 11 bases. V was clipped by 5 bases and J by 8 bases; unmatched bases: 12. The CDR3 is 16 residues long. CDR1 is SGHRS and CDR2 is YFSETQ in the germline V gene. The DNA for the CDR3 is TGCGCCAGCAGACGCTACCCGGGACAGGGGGGCGATGAGCAGTTCTTC. This gives the protein CASRRYPGQGGDEQFF. The variable domain in full, completed from reference TRBV5-1 and TRBJ2-1, reads KAGVTQTPRYLIKTRGQQVTLSCSPISGHRSVSWYQQTPGQGLQFLFEYFSETQRNKGNFPGRFSGRQFSNSRSEMNVSTLELGDSALYLCASRRYPGQGGDEQFFGPGTRLTVL.

Only a few counts were recorded for this clonotype. The chain uses TRBV12-3 or TRBV12-4 and TRBJ2-2, with 8 bases identical to TRBD2. After removal of 6 bases from V and 6 bases from J, the junction contained 9 bases not matched to a gene. The CDR3 spans 15 residues. The CDR3 nucleotides are TGTGCCAGCAGGCTTTCGGGGGGGCGGGCCGGGGAGCTGTTTTTT. It encodes CASRLSGGRAGELFF.

The rearrangement joins TRBV4-3 to TRBJ2-5; 8 bases map to TRBD2. The germline V gene has CDR1 LGHNA and CDR2 YSLEER. J was trimmed by 4 bases and V by 0 bases; bases with no gene match: 7. The CDR3 spans 16 residues. The CDR3 loop is CASSQDLVLAGETQYF. In DNA form, the CDR3 reads TGCGCCAGCAGCCAAGATTTAGTCCTAGCGGGAGAGACCCAGTACTTC.

This clonotype has just a few counts. The V call is TRBV11-2, the J call TRBJ2-1; D is undetermined. From germline, CDR1 is SGHAT and CDR2 FQNNGV. The CDR3 length is 12 residues. V was shortened by 3 bases and J by 4 bases, with 4 bases between the two germline ends. The CDR3, as DNA: TGTGCCAGCAGCTTTCAGTACAATGAGCAGTTCTTC. Amino acids: CASSFQYNEQFF.

This rearrangement joins TRBV5-1 to TRBJ1-1; unclear D gene. V lost 1 base to trimming and J lost 4 bases, with 11 bases between them. The CDR3 spans 14 residues. Germline V gene lookup returns CDR1 SGHRS and CDR2 YFSETQ. The CDR3 DNA reads TGCGCCAGCAGCTTGTTGGGGATGAGCACTGAAGCTTTCTTT. It codes for CASSLLGMSTEAFF.

The DNA of the CDR3 is TGTGCCAGCTCACCACCGCTAGTTCTTGAGCAGTTCTTC. Its translation: CASSPPLVLEQFF. V usage is TRBV18 and J usage is TRBJ2-1; D remains unclear. Deletions cut 0 bases from V and 9 bases from J, with 9 bases between. Germline V CDR1 and CDR2: KGHSH, LQKENI. The CDR3 totals 13 residues.

CDR3 protein: CATSRDGFYRTGSSGANVLTF. CDR3 in DNA: TGTGCCACCAGCAGAGATGGTTTCTATCGGACGGGGAGCTCTGGGGCCAACGTCCTGACTTTC. The chain links TRBV15 to TRBJ2-6; a possible D gene is TRBD2 (5 bases). Germline V gene lookup returns CDR1 LNHNV and CDR2 YYDKDF (reference sequence). V dropped 0 bases and J dropped 0 bases, with 21 bases sitting between them. CDR3 length: 21 residues. Full variable domain (rest looked up from reference TRBV15 and TRBJ2-6): DAMVIQNPRYQVTQFGKPVTLSCSQTLNHNVMYWYQQKSSQAPKLLFHYYDKDFNNEADTPDNFQSRRPNTSFCFLDIRSPGLGDTAMYLCATSRDGFYRTGSSGANVLTFGAGSRLTVL.

This clonotype was counted at least ten times. V is TRBV7-2 and J is TRBJ1-1; D remains unclear. The V end was cut by 5 bases, the J end by 4 bases, with 8 bases between. This CDR3 comprises 12 residues. Germline assignment: CDR1 SGHTA and CDR2 FQGNSA. CDR3 loop: CASSPYGTEAFF. DNA of the CDR3: TGTGCCAGCAGCCCATACGGCACTGAAGCTTTCTTT.

As for this clonotype: One end of the junction does not line up with germline, which may come from a read error. J is TRBJ2-1 and V is TRBV7-6, with TRBD2 as a possible D gene (6 bases). CDR3 length: 21 residues. The germline V gene has CDR1 SGHVS and CDR2 FNYEAQ. The CDR3 DNA follows: TGTGCCAGCAGCATAGCGGTAGGTGGACCCCGACAGCCTTCCTCCTACAATGAGCAGTTCTTC. This codes for CASSIAVGGPRQPSSYNEQFF.

Ten or more counts support this clonotype. This rearrangement joins TRBV10-3 to TRBJ2-3, with 9 bases aligning to TRBD1. This CDR3 has 13 amino acids. Germline CDR1 is ENHRY and CDR2 is SYGVKD. Unmatched junction bases numbered 3, after V lost 8 bases and J lost 3 bases. The CDR3 bases are TGTGCCATCGGGGGACAGGGAACAGATACGCAGTATTTT. This sequence encodes CAIGGQGTDTQYF.

This clonotype was detected a few times. This chain uses TRBV9 with TRBJ1-1; D uncertain. This CDR3 spans 15 amino acids. Germline V gene lookup returns CDR1 SGDLS and CDR2 YYNGEE. V was cut by 1 base and J by 1 base, with 11 bases left in between. CDR3 loop: CASSVSTVTNTEAFF. Written as DNA, the CDR3 is TGTGCCAGCAGCGTATCGACGGTTACGAACACTGAAGCTTTCTTT.

This clonotype occurred a few times. The chain couples TRBV5-1 to TRBJ2-7; D unresolved. Germline values: CDR1 SGHRS, CDR2 YFSETQ. The CDR3 spans 14 residues. V dropped 2 bases and J dropped 0 bases, with 9 bases sitting between them. The CDR3 sequence: CASSFTTTSYEQYF. CDR3 sequence (DNA): TGCGCCAGCAGCTTCACGACAACCTCCTACGAGCAGTACTTC.

This clonotype was observed a handful of times. The chain combines TRBV18 with TRBJ2-5; the match to TRBD1 covers 7 bases. The V segment lost 2 bases and the J segment 2 bases; nucleotides outside the gene matches: 8. The CDR3 extends over 16 amino acids. Germline CDR1 KGHSH, CDR2 LQKENI. The CDR3: CASSPWTGGDQETQYF. The CDR3 coding sequence is TGTGCCAGCTCACCATGGACAGGCGGTGATCAAGAGACCCAGTACTTC.

This chain connects TRBV5-6 to TRBJ2-1; tentatively, D is TRBD1 (6 bases). The CDR3 runs to 11 residues. V shed 1 base and J shed 15 bases, with 11 bases lying between them. Per the germline V gene, CDR1 is SGHDT and CDR2 is YYEEEE. Written as DNA, the CDR3 is TGTGCCAGCAGCTTGTCCACAGGGCTGTTCTTC. This sequence encodes CASSLSTGLFF.

This clonotype was counted only a few times. Since no conserved phenylalanine or tryptophan closes the CDR3, a read error is the likely cause. The DNA is omitted, as the CDR3 cannot be located on it reliably, and the CDR3 follows TCRdb's listing. The chain uses TRBV12-3 or TRBV12-4 and TRBJ2-7; the table's D gene call, TRBD1, was not cross checked with the DNA. The CDR3 has 14 amino acids, counting both end residues. Here the CDR3 reads CASSPRTGGNDIAI.

This clonotype was observed a few times. V is TRBV12-3 or TRBV12-4 and J is TRBJ1-5, with 9 bases that match TRBD1. This CDR3 has 16 residues. V lost 2 bases and J lost 4; bases outside the gene matches: 6. CDR3 nucleotide sequence: TGTGCCAGCAGTTTACTTTTGGGACAGGGAAATCAGCCCCAGCATTTT. Translating gives CASSLLLGQGNQPQHF.

A few counts support this clonotype. The junction does not match germline at one end; this may be a read error. The chain couples TRBV7-7 to TRBJ2-1; 8 bases map to TRBD2. CDR1 and CDR2 from the germline V gene are SSHAT and FNYEAQ (reference sequence). This CDR3 has 17 residues. The CDR3 bases are TGTGCTAGCAGCTTAGAGCCAGCGGGGGCCCTCTTCAATGAGCAGTTCTTC. This sequence encodes CASSLEPAGALFNEQFF.

A few counts support this clonotype. This chain uses TRBV20-1 with TRBJ1-5; TRBD1 aligns across 7 bases. Germline V CDR1 and CDR2: DFQATT, SNEGSKA (reference sequence). The CDR3 is 13 residues long. J lost 6 bases, V lost 6 bases, and 8 bases had no gene match. The CDR3 here is CSATQGSSQPQHF. CDR3 sequence (DNA): TGCAGTGCCACACAGGGGTCGAGTCAGCCCCAGCATTTT.

In DNA, the CDR3 is TGTGCCAGCAGTTTAAGGACAGGCGGGAATCAGCCCCAGCATTTT. Protein product: CASSLRTGGNQPQHF. This rearrangement joins TRBV28 to TRBJ1-5; 7 bases line up with TRBD1. CDR1 is MDHEN and CDR2 is SYDVKM in the germline V gene. The CDR3 covers 15 residues. V lost 2 bases and J lost 4; bases outside the gene matches: 5.

This chain joins TRBV4-2 and TRBJ2-7; the D gene is possibly TRBD2 (6 bases). Germline V lookup: CDR1 LGHNA, CDR2 YNFKEQ. This CDR3 has 18 amino acids. V was cut by 1 base and J by 4 bases, with 23 bases left in between. CDR3 sequence reads: CASSQVALPGLRGYEQYF. CDR3 DNA: TGTGCCAGCAGCCAAGTGGCCTTACCAGGGTTGCGGGGATACGAGCAGTACTTC.

The rearrangement joins TRBV5-1 to TRBJ2-2, with TRBD2 matching over 10 bases. The trim removed 1 base at V and 5 bases at J, leaving 5 bases unmatched. Germline CDR1 is SGHRS and CDR2 is YFSETQ. The CDR3 is 16 residues long. The CDR3 nucleotides read TGCGCCAGCAGCTTGCAACTAGCGGGAAAAACCGGGGAGCTGTTTTTT. It codes for CASSLQLAGKTGELFF. Full variable domain (rest looked up from reference TRBV5-1 and TRBJ2-2): KAGVTQTPRYLIKTRGQQVTLSCSPISGHRSVSWYQQTPGQGLQFLFEYFSETQRNKGNFPGRFSGRQFSNSRSEMNVSTLELGDSALYLCASSLQLAGKTGELFFGEGSRLTVL.

V and J are TRBV10-2 and TRBJ2-1; D tentatively reads TRBD1 or TRBD2 (6 bases each). Germline lookup yields CDR1 WSHSY and CDR2 SAAADI. The CDR3 sequence is 14 residues long. The V gene lost 2 bases and the J gene lost 7 bases, with 12 bases spanning the gap. The DNA of the CDR3 is TGCGCCAGCAGTGAGATCGGAGGGGGTAATGAGCAGTTCTTC. It codes for CASSEIGGGNEQFF.

With regard to this clonotype: A read error may explain this, as a much larger clone is one base away. The V and J genes are TRBV10-3 and TRBJ2-1; 13 bases align to TRBD2. V dropped 6 bases and J dropped 9; count of bases not matched to a gene: 8. Germline V gene lookup returns CDR1 ENHRY and CDR2 SYGVKD. The CDR3 runs to 15 residues. This CDR3 is CAIRDTTSGRPEQFF. The CDR3 nucleotides are TGTGCCATCAGGGACACGACTAGCGGGAGGCCTGAGCAGTTCTTC.

The chain uses TRBV12-3 or TRBV12-4 and TRBJ2-4; 7 nucleotides agree with TRBD1. Trimming at V came to 2 bases and at J to 6 bases, leaving 4 bases not matched to a gene. This CDR3 spans 14 amino acids. The CDR3 spells CASSLLGTVNIQYF. In DNA, the CDR3 is TGTGCCAGCAGTTTATTGGGGACAGTAAACATTCAGTACTTC.

This clonotype was counted only a few times. The CDR3 sequence: CASIGARTEAFF. CDR3 bases: TGTGCCAGCATAGGGGCTCGCACTGAAGCTTTCTTT. The chain couples TRBV12-3 or TRBV12-4 to TRBJ1-1, with D possibly TRBD1 on 5 matching bases. Trimming left V 7 bases short and J 4 bases short, with 10 bases between. This CDR3 is 12 amino acids long.

The CDR3 spells CASSQRSQVTTGELFF. Here the CDR3 DNA reads TGTGCCAGCAGCCAAAGGTCCCAGGTCACCACCGGGGAGCTGTTTTTT. This chain connects TRBV6-4 to TRBJ2-2, with D unclear. The CDR3 is 16 amino acids. Germline-derived CDR1 and CDR2 are MRHNA and SNTAGT. The V gene lost 6 bases and the J gene lost 4 bases, with 18 bases spanning the gap.

V and J are TRBV20-1 and TRBJ1-1; TRBD1 agrees at 7 bases. Trimming removed 2 bases from V and 0 bases from J; junction bases left unmatched: 3. The CDR3 consists of 14 residues. Germline-derived CDR1 and CDR2 are DFQATT and SNEGSKA (reference sequence). For the CDR3, the DNA is TGCAGTGCTAGAACGGACAGGATGAACACTGAAGCTTTCTTT. Translating it yields CSARTDRMNTEAFF.

The J gene is TRBJ1-5, the V gene TRBV28; 11 bases line up with TRBD1. CDR1 MDHEN and CDR2 SYDVKM come from the germline V gene. J gave up 7 bases and V 5 bases, and 13 bases lay outside the gene matches. The CDR3 is 17 amino acids. The CDR3 sequence is CASSQDRGRGGRQPQHF. DNA of the CDR3: TGTGCCAGCAGTCAGGACAGGGGGCGCGGGGGACGGCAGCCCCAGCATTTT.

This clonotype was detected ten times or more. The chain links TRBV5-1 to TRBJ2-1; 12 bases match TRBD2. This CDR3 has 15 residues. V gave up 2 bases and J gave up 7 bases; unmatched junction bases: 4. CDR1 is SGHRS and CDR2 is YFSETQ in the germline V gene. Written as DNA, the CDR3 is TGCGCCAGCAGCTTACTAGCGGGGGGTTTAAATGAGCAGTTCTTC. This encodes CASSLLAGGLNEQFF.

The chain recombines TRBV6-2 or TRBV6-3 with TRBJ2-3; TRBD1 aligns across 7 bases. The CDR3 consists of 13 residues. V gave up 8 bases and J gave up 3 bases; unmatched junction bases: 5. The V gene's germline CDR1 is MNHEY and CDR2 SVGEGT. The CDR3 region is CASASTGTDTQYF. CDR3 DNA: TGTGCCAGCGCCTCGACAGGGACAGATACGCAGTATTTT.

This chain connects TRBV20-1 to TRBJ1-6, with D possibly matching TRBD1 (6 bases). This CDR3 comprises 14 residues. Germline V gene lookup returns CDR1 DFQATT and CDR2 SNEGSKA (reference sequence). The germline V and J ends were trimmed by 3 bases and 6 bases, with 12 bases remaining between them. The CDR3 is CSASRGGGNSPLHF. The CDR3 bases are TGCAGTGCTAGCCGAGGGGGTGGTAATTCACCCCTCCACTTT.